This passage covers 31 T cell receptor beta chains from one sample sequenced in a study of T cell repertoires in cytomegalovirus infection. Antigens of these TCRs are unknown. TCRdb reprocessed the reads via MiXCR and lists one record per CDR3 protein. The repertoire consists of approximately 110,000 distinct CDR3 sequences, with 25% to 35% occurring once and the leading ten covering around 80%. Sample: CD8+ T cells from cultured PBMCs, taken from culture after CMV antigen stimulation. The receptors originated from a human donor in good health (CMV status not recorded). Some clones in this sample may be carry-over from other donors' samples.

This chain uses TRBV28 with TRBJ2-7; D gene ambiguous. Looked up from germline, CDR1 is MDHEN and CDR2 is SYDVKM. Trimming pared 4 bases from V and 3 bases from J, leaving 25 bases between. This CDR3 is 18 amino acids long. The CDR3 region has the DNA TGTGCCAGCAGTTACCCTTCTAAAATGGGATCGGCCAACTACGAGCAGTACTTC. Its protein is CASSYPSKMGSANYEQYF.

This chain uses TRBV3-1 with TRBJ1-5; D might be TRBD1 (5 bases). Germline values: CDR1 LGHDT, CDR2 YNNKEL (reference sequence). V lost 1 base and J 6 bases, leaving 13 bases between the germline ends. The CDR3 contains 15 residues. The CDR3 protein is CASSQGVGTSQPQHF. In nucleotides, the CDR3 is TGTGCCAGCAGCCAAGGGGTAGGGACGAGTCAGCCCCAGCATTTT.

The chain has TRBV7-3 and TRBJ1-1; no clear D. The CDR3 is 13 amino acids. The V gene's germline CDR1 is SGHTA and CDR2 FQGTGA. Trimming pared 3 bases from V and 1 base from J, leaving 6 bases between. Here the CDR3 reads CASSFDGNTEAFF. CDR3 DNA: TGTGCCAGCAGCTTCGACGGGAACACTGAAGCTTTCTTT.

In the case of this clonotype: A junction boundary mismatches the germline segment, possibly from a read error. The chain couples TRBV7-9 to TRBJ1-1, with D perhaps matching TRBD1 (6 bases). The V gene's germline CDR1 is SEHNR and CDR2 FQNEAQ (reference sequence). The CDR3 extends over 10 amino acids. DNA of the CDR3: TGTGCCACCAAGGGGGACACCGAAGTTTTT. Amino acid sequence: CATKGDTEVF.

CDR3 sequence (DNA): TGTGCCAGTTCTGGGCAGGAAGCCTACGAGCAGTACTTC. It translates to CASSGQEAYEQYF. The chain is built from TRBV7-9 and TRBJ2-7, with unresolved D. This CDR3 contains 13 residues. CDR1 is SEHNR, CDR2 FQNEAQ, per germline (reference sequence). The germline V and J ends were trimmed by 9 bases and 2 bases, with 14 bases remaining between them. The entire variable domain, with the rest obtained from reference TRBV7-9 and TRBJ2-7, is as follows: DTGVSQNPRHKITKRGQNVTFRCDPISEHNRLYWYRQTLGQGPEFLTYFQNEAQLEKSRLLSDRFSAERPKGSFSTLEIQRTEQGDSAMYLCASSGQEAYEQYFGPGTRLTVT.

This clonotype appeared many times. CDR3 loop: CASAPQGSWGDTQYF. CDR3 coding DNA: TGTGCTAGTGCCCCCCAGGGTTCGTGGGGAGATACGCAGTATTTT. The chain carries TRBV12-5 and TRBJ2-3, with D possibly TRBD1 on 5 matching bases. Germline V gene sequence: CDR1 LGHNT, CDR2 FRNRAP. CDR3 length: 15 residues. Trimming took 7 bases from V and 5 from J, leaving 19 bases between them.

The rearrangement joins TRBV28 to TRBJ2-3, with 13 bases aligning to TRBD2. The trim removed 6 bases at V and 6 bases at J, leaving 6 bases unmatched. Germline lookup yields CDR1 MDHEN and CDR2 SYDVKM. There are 15 residues in the CDR3. This CDR3 reads CASSQLAGGSDTQYF. As DNA, the CDR3 is TGTGCCAGCAGCCAACTAGCGGGGGGGTCCGATACGCAGTATTTT.

The chain employs TRBV28 and TRBJ2-7; unclear D gene. The V end lost 2 bases, the J end lost 3 bases, and 8 bases lay between the germline ends. The germline CDR1 and CDR2 sequences are MDHEN and SYDVKM. The CDR3 has 13 residues. The CDR3 nucleotides are TGTGCCAGCAGTTTACAGGATTACTACGAGCAGTACTTC. Its protein product is CASSLQDYYEQYF.

About this clonotype itself: A clone one base away is much larger, so this may be a read error. The V call is TRBV7-2, the J call TRBJ1-2; possibly TRBD1 for D (5 bases). CDR3 length: 14 residues. Germline CDR1 and CDR2: SGHTA and FQGNSA. CDR3 DNA: TGTGCCAGCAACTTAAGTTCAGGGAACTATGGCTACACCTTC. It yields the protein CASNLSSGNYGYTF.

Concerning this clonotype itself: The junction and the germline gene differ at one end; a read error may be behind it. V gene TRBV4-1 combines with J gene TRBJ2-7; D is unclear. The CDR3 covers 16 residues. The germline V gene has CDR1 MGHRA and CDR2 YSYEKL. The CDR3 region is CASSQEKAPSSYEQYF. The CDR3 bases are TGTGCCAGCAGCCAAGAGAAGGCGCCAAGCTCCTACGAGCAGTACTTC.

J is TRBJ1-5 and V is TRBV7-2, with D possibly TRBD1 on 5 matching bases. Germline V gene sequence: CDR1 SGHTA, CDR2 FQGNSA. CDR3 length: 16 residues. V was trimmed by 2 bases and J by 7 bases, leaving 18 bases between them. For the CDR3, the DNA is TGTGCCAGCAGCTTATCGGGCAGGGACGTAAGGCAGCCCCAGCATTTT. Amino acid sequence: CASSLSGRDVRQPQHF. Together with reference TRBV7-2 and TRBJ1-5, the CDR3 gives the full variable domain: GAGVSQSPSNKVTEKGKDVELRCDPISGHTALYWYRQSLGQGLEFLIYFQGNSAPDKSGLPSDRFSAERTGGSVSTLTIQRTQQEDSAVYLCASSLSGRDVRQPQHFGDGTRLSIL.

The V and J genes are TRBV2 and TRBJ1-3; perhaps TRBD1 as D (6 bases). CDR1 and CDR2 (germline): SNHLY, FYNNEI. V was trimmed by 4 bases and J by 6 bases, leaving 7 bases between them. The CDR3 loop spans 12 amino acids. CDR3 nucleotide sequence: TGTGCCAGCAGTGGGACAGTAAACACCATATATTTT. Encoded protein: CASSGTVNTIYF.

This clonotype appeared many times. CDR3 sequence reads: CASSRTVKDTDTQYF. The CDR3 region has the DNA TGTGCCAGCAGCCGGACAGTGAAAGACACAGATACGCAGTATTTT. This chain joins TRBV7-9 and TRBJ2-3; perhaps TRBD1 as D (6 bases). Germline V gene sequence: CDR1 SEHNR, CDR2 FQNEAQ (reference sequence). This CDR3 has 15 residues. Trimming stripped 5 bases from V and 2 bases from J, with 14 bases between.

V and J are TRBV9 and TRBJ1-1; no clear D gene. The CDR3 totals 15 residues. Trimming left V 0 bases short and J 1 base short, with 10 bases between. From germline, CDR1 is SGDLS and CDR2 YYNGEE. The CDR3 spells CASSVVGGENTEAFF. CDR3 nucleotides: TGTGCCAGCAGCGTAGTCGGAGGAGAGAACACTGAAGCTTTCTTT.

This clonotype was recorded a few times. The CDR3 DNA is TGCGCCAGCAGCTTCGATACGGGGCACTATGGCTACACCTTC. It yields the protein CASSFDTGHYGYTF. The V call is TRBV5-1, the J call TRBJ1-2; D is possibly TRBD1 (5 bases). Between the trimmed V and J ends, which lost 2 bases and 3 bases, there was a span of 11 bases. The CDR3 runs 14 residues. Looked up from germline, CDR1 is SGHRS and CDR2 is YFSETQ.

CDR3 sequence: CASSGLPDRRTNYGYTF. The DNA of the CDR3 is TGTGCCAGCAGTGGACTGCCGGACAGGAGAACTAACTATGGCTACACCTTC. V and J are TRBV2 and TRBJ1-2; 7 positions match TRBD1. CDR3 length: 17 residues. CDR1 and CDR2 from the germline V gene are SNHLY and FYNNEI. V trimming: 4 bases; J trimming: 0 bases; junction bases outside the gene matches: 11.

The chain joins TRBV7-9 to TRBJ1-2; D is uncertain. V lost 4 bases to trimming and J lost 1 base, with 16 bases between them. The CDR3 extends over 16 amino acids. Germline-derived CDR1 and CDR2 are SEHNR and FQNEAQ (reference sequence). CDR3 loop: CASSSDPPDLNYGYTF. Written as DNA, the CDR3 is TGTGCCAGCAGCTCCGACCCCCCCGACCTTAACTATGGCTACACCTTC. The complete variable domain, with remaining parts taken from reference TRBV7-9 and TRBJ1-2, reads DTGVSQNPRHKITKRGQNVTFRCDPISEHNRLYWYRQTLGQGPEFLTYFQNEAQLEKSRLLSDRFSAERPKGSFSTLEIQRTEQGDSAMYLCASSSDPPDLNYGYTFGSGTRLTVV.

Only a few counts were recorded for this clonotype. V gene TRBV12-3 or TRBV12-4 combines with J gene TRBJ2-5, with D hard to call. The CDR3 loop spans 14 amino acids. Trimming took off 6 bases at V and 1 base at J, with 12 bases between the two ends. CDR3 sequence reads: CASSRRPGQETQYF. The CDR3 nucleotides read TGTGCCAGCAGCCGGCGGCCCGGCCAAGAGACCCAGTACTTC.

The chain links TRBV7-2 to TRBJ2-3; TRBD1 matches 8 bases. From germline, CDR1 is SGHTA and CDR2 FQGNSA. Unmatched junction bases numbered 3, after V lost 1 base and J lost 9 bases. The CDR3 is made up of 13 amino acids. CDR3 protein: CASSLGDRRTQYF. As DNA, the CDR3 is TGTGCCAGCAGCTTAGGGGACAGGAGGACGCAGTATTTT.

This clonotype was found many times. The chain employs TRBV12-3 or TRBV12-4 and TRBJ2-3; D unclear. CDR3 length: 11 amino acids. V gave up 5 bases and J gave up 2 bases, with 2 bases separating them. The DNA for the CDR3 is TGTGCCAGCAGTGTCACAGATACGCAGTATTTT. Its translation: CASSVTDTQYF.

This clonotype appeared many times. The gene calls are TRBV2 and TRBJ1-4; 8 bases line up with TRBD1. Looked up from germline, CDR1 is SNHLY and CDR2 is FYNNEI. The CDR3 is 13 residues long. Trimming removed 3 bases from V and 13 bases from J; junction bases left unmatched: 7. In nucleotides, the CDR3 is TGTGCCAGCAGTGACCAGGGGGCAGTAGGACTGTTTTTT. Translation gives CASSDQGAVGLFF.

This clonotype was found many times. This chain uses TRBV20-1 with TRBJ2-1; 12 nucleotides agree with TRBD2. The trim removed 8 bases at V and 9 bases at J, leaving 14 bases unmatched. The CDR3 has 15 amino acids. Germline V gene sequence: CDR1 DFQATT, CDR2 SNEGSKA (reference sequence). The CDR3 DNA is TGCAGTTCAAACCCTAGCGGGGGGGCCATGGCTGAGCAGTTCTTC. Translating gives CSSNPSGGAMAEQFF.

The chain combines TRBV7-8 with TRBJ1-3; D remains unclear. This CDR3 comprises 12 residues. Per the germline V gene, CDR1 is SGHVS and CDR2 is FQNEAQ. V gave up 5 bases and J gave up 6 bases, with 8 bases separating them. The CDR3 bases are TGTGCCAGCAGCGGCTTGGAAAACACCATATATTTT. Its translation: CASSGLENTIYF.

This clonotype was counted a few times. This sequence joins TRBV12-5 and TRBJ2-1; D call uncertain. Between the trimmed V and J ends, which lost 6 bases and 0 bases, there was a span of 12 bases. CDR3 length equals 15 residues. Looked up from germline, CDR1 is LGHNT and CDR2 is FRNRAP. CDR3 in amino acids: CASGSDRFSYNEQFF. For the CDR3, the DNA is TGTGCTAGTGGCTCTGACCGATTCTCCTACAATGAGCAGTTCTTC.

This clonotype has more than one count but fewer than ten. V is TRBV2 and J is TRBJ2-2; a weak D match, TRBD1 (5 bases). Germline assignment: CDR1 SNHLY and CDR2 FYNNEI. The CDR3 loop spans 16 amino acids. Trimming removed 0 bases at V and 2 bases at J, with 10 bases between. The CDR3, as DNA: TGTGCCAGCAGTGAAGCGCTTAGGGGTAACACCGGGGAGCTGTTTTTT. Translated: CASSEALRGNTGELFF.

The gene calls are TRBV27 and TRBJ1-1, with 12 bases lining up with TRBD1. Germline trimming cut 6 bases from V and 3 bases from J; bases unmatched to any gene: 5. Germline V lookup: CDR1 MNHEY, CDR2 SMNVEV (reference sequence). CDR3 length equals 15 residues. CDR3 nucleotides: TGTGCCAGCAGGGCGGGACAGGGGGCGGACACTGAAGCTTTCTTT. This sequence encodes CASRAGQGADTEAFF.

This clonotype was recorded at least ten times. This rearrangement joins TRBV12-3 or TRBV12-4 to TRBJ1-2; possible D gene TRBD1, 6 bases. The CDR3 has 15 amino acids. V was cut by 1 base and J by 0 bases, with 9 bases left in between. DNA of the CDR3: TGTGCCAGCAGTTTAGTCCCAGGGGCTAACTATGGCTACACCTTC. It encodes CASSLVPGANYGYTF.

The rearrangement uses TRBV15 and TRBJ2-5, with 12 bases fitting TRBD2. Germline CDR1 LNHNV, CDR2 YYDKDF (reference sequence). Unmatched junction bases numbered 7, after V lost 5 bases and J lost 0 bases. The CDR3 is made up of 17 amino acids. CDR3 amino acids: CATSGETSGGDQETQYF. As DNA, the CDR3 is TGTGCCACCAGCGGTGAGACTAGCGGGGGAGACCAAGAGACCCAGTACTTC.

This sequence joins TRBV4-1 and TRBJ1-5; no clear D. Germline loops: CDR1 MGHRA, CDR2 YSYEKL. The CDR3 loop spans 14 amino acids. The V gene lost 0 bases and the J gene lost 1 base, with 4 bases spanning the gap. CDR3 bases: TGCGCCAGCAGCCAAGACCACAGCAATCAGCCCCAGCATTTT. It yields the protein CASSQDHSNQPQHF.

Many counts were recorded for this clonotype. This chain uses TRBV11-2 with TRBJ2-3; 8 bases align to TRBD2. This CDR3 is built from 17 residues. The germline V gene encodes CDR1 SGHAT and CDR2 FQNNGV. After removal of 3 bases from V and 1 base from J, the junction contained 9 bases not matched to a gene. CDR3 in DNA: TGTGCCAGCAGCTTTAGTAGAAGGCGGGAGGGCACAGATACGCAGTATTTT. Translated, it gives CASSFSRRREGTDTQYF.

The chain is built from TRBV6-5 and TRBJ2-7; a weak D match, TRBD1 (6 bases). Germline V gene data show CDR1 as MNHEY and CDR2 as SVGAGI. This CDR3 has 15 amino acids. The V gene lost 2 bases and the J gene lost 7 bases, with 18 bases spanning the gap. Here the CDR3 DNA reads TGTGCCAGCAGTTACGCTCTCACAGGGAAGGAGGAGCAGTACTTC. The encoded protein is CASSYALTGKEEQYF.